This entry lists 32 T cell receptor beta chains sequenced from one sample in a study of blood T cell repertoires in COVID-19. Only in-frame clones appear in the TCRdb table, and some are missing; sequencing was by immunoSEQ multiplex PCR. The repertoire includes about 180,000 clones, 70% to 90% of them detected once, and 11% sits in the top ten. The sample comprised peripheral blood. Source of these receptors: a human donor with active or convalescent COVID-19. The donor label of this sample is uncertain.

V is TRBV19 and J is TRBJ2-7, with 14 bases identical to TRBD2. Germline values: CDR1 LNHDA, CDR2 SQIVND (reference sequence). The CDR3 is 16 residues long. Losses at the gene ends were 4 bases for V and 0 bases for J; bases not matched to a gene: 2. The CDR3 is CASSRLAGGLSYEQYF. The CDR3 DNA reads as TGTGCCAGTAGTAGACTAGCGGGAGGGCTCTCCTACGAGCAGTACTTC.

The rearrangement links TRBV29-1 to TRBJ2-2; possibly TRBD1 for D (6 bases). In germline, CDR1 is SQVTM, CDR2 ANQGSEA. This CDR3 comprises 14 residues. V lost 4 bases and J 4 bases, leaving 13 bases between the germline ends. CDR3 sequence (DNA): TGCAGCGTTGCATCACAGGGAAGCACCGGGGAGCTGTTTTTT. It is translated as CSVASQGSTGELFF.

The chain combines TRBV2 with TRBJ2-5, with 8 bases aligning to TRBD2. The CDR3 contains 15 residues. V shed 6 bases and J 5 bases; nucleotides not matched to a gene: 11. In germline, CDR1 is SNHLY, CDR2 FYNNEI. CDR3 amino acids: CASRFRERGRETQYF. The CDR3 DNA reads as TGTGCCAGCAGGTTTAGGGAGCGGGGGAGGGAGACCCAGTACTTC. Supplemented by reference TRBV2 and TRBJ2-5, the full variable domain reads EPEVTQTPSHQVTQMGQEVILRCVPISNHLYFYWYRQILGQKVEFLVSFYNNEISEKSEIFDDQFSVERPDGSNFTLKIRSTKLEDSAMYFCASRFRERGRETQYFGPGTRLLVL.

The rearrangement joins TRBV6-5 to TRBJ1-4; perhaps TRBD1 as D (5 bases). Germline V gene lookup returns CDR1 MNHEY and CDR2 SVGAGI. The CDR3 has 14 amino acids. The V end was cut by 5 bases, the J end by 2 bases, with 9 bases between. The chain's CDR3 is CASSRGGTNEKLFF. The CDR3 DNA is TGTGCCAGCAGTCGGGGGGGGACTAATGAAAAACTGTTTTTT.

V gene TRBV19 combines with J gene TRBJ2-7; D perhaps matches TRBD1 (6 bases). The CDR3 consists of 16 residues. V lost 1 base, J lost 4 bases, and 17 bases lay in between. Germline V gene data show CDR1 as LNHDA and CDR2 as SQIVND (reference sequence). The chain's CDR3 is CASSIGRQAEVYEQYF. DNA of the CDR3: TGTGCCAGTAGTATAGGGAGACAGGCCGAAGTTTACGAGCAGTACTTC.

Remarks on this clone: A much larger clone differs from this one at a single base, so this may be a read error. This CDR3 is also generated by other DNA sequences in the sample. V and J are TRBV5-1 and TRBJ2-3, with TRBD2 matching over 8 bases. The V gene end was trimmed by 6 bases and the J gene end by 6 bases; junction bases not matched to a gene: 3. The germline V gene encodes CDR1 SGHRS and CDR2 YFSETQ. This CDR3 comprises 12 residues. CDR3 coding DNA: TGCGCCAGCACCCCGGGGGGGGATACGCAGTATTTT. Protein sequence: CASTPGGDTQYF.

The chain is built from TRBV5-4 and TRBJ1-2; 11 nucleotides align to TRBD1. The germline gives CDR1 SGHNT, CDR2 YYREEE (reference sequence). The CDR3 is made up of 14 amino acids. Trimming at V came to 4 bases and at J to 5 bases, leaving 4 bases not matched to a gene. The CDR3 loop reads CASSLGQGAYGYTF. CDR3 sequence (DNA): TGTGCCAGCAGCCTCGGACAGGGGGCTTATGGCTACACCTTC.

The chain combines TRBV5-6 with TRBJ2-3; TRBD1 aligns across 7 bases. Trimming at V came to 0 bases and at J to 0 bases, leaving 4 bases not matched to a gene. CDR1 is SGHDT and CDR2 is YYEEEE in the germline V gene. The CDR3 extends over 16 amino acids. CDR3 protein: CASSLATGVSTDTQYF. The DNA of the CDR3 is TGTGCCAGCAGCTTGGCCACAGGGGTGAGCACAGATACGCAGTATTTT.

The genes are TRBV2 and TRBJ1-5; D may be TRBD1 (5 bases). Germline V gene sequence: CDR1 SNHLY, CDR2 FYNNEI. This CDR3 spans 13 amino acids. V dropped 4 bases and J dropped 4 bases, with 8 bases sitting between them. The CDR3 region has the DNA TGTGCCAGCAGTGGACAGCCGAATCAGCCCCAGCATTTT. The encoded protein is CASSGQPNQPQHF.

The chain uses TRBV7-3 and TRBJ2-7; a possible D gene is TRBD2 (6 bases). CDR1 SGHTA and CDR2 FQGTGA come from the germline V gene. The germline V and J ends were trimmed by 5 bases and 6 bases, with 20 bases remaining between them. The length of the CDR3 is 15 residues. CDR3 nucleotides: TGTGCCAGCAGCCCTTCCCCGGGGGAAGGGATCGAGCAGTACTTC. As protein: CASSPSPGEGIEQYF.

This clone was observed once. The genes are TRBV9 and TRBJ1-1; TRBD1 might be the D (5 bases). This CDR3 has 15 amino acids. Germline V gene lookup returns CDR1 SGDLS and CDR2 YYNGEE. V gave up 4 bases and J gave up 5 bases, with 18 bases separating them. The CDR3 DNA is TGTGCCAGCAGCTCGCACGGGGGACTAAGTACTGAAGCTTTCTTT. This encodes CASSSHGGLSTEAFF.

In its sample, this clone was seen many times. The chain joins TRBV27 to TRBJ1-6, with D hard to call. The CDR3 is 15 amino acids. The germline CDR1 and CDR2 sequences are MNHEY and SMNVEV (reference sequence). V was cut by 0 bases and J by 5 bases, with 8 bases left in between. Here the CDR3 DNA reads TGTGCCAGCAGTTTATCCGGGATTCATAATTCACCCCTCCACTTT. Protein sequence: CASSLSGIHNSPLHF.

This sequence joins TRBV7-2 and TRBJ2-2; TRBD1 agrees at 7 bases. Germline assignment: CDR1 SGHTA and CDR2 FQGNSA. The J segment lost 7 bases and the V segment lost 1 base, leaving 12 bases of the junction unmatched. The CDR3 is 17 residues long. This CDR3 reads CASSLGLGLGGGGELFF. The CDR3 coding sequence is TGTGCCAGCAGCTTAGGATTGGGGCTAGGGGGCGGCGGGGAGCTGTTTTTT.

This clone appeared a few times. The V and J genes are TRBV11-2 and TRBJ1-1; 7 nucleotides align to TRBD1. The CDR3 consists of 14 residues. The V and J ends lost 1 base and 5 bases, in that order; junction bases with no gene match: 4. Germline values: CDR1 SGHAT, CDR2 FQNNGV. The CDR3 bases are TGTGCCAGCAGCTTAGGGCAGGGGGAGACTGAAGCTTTCTTT. Amino acid sequence: CASSLGQGETEAFF.

The chain has TRBV3-1 (or the pseudogene TRBV3-2) and TRBJ2-1; D is uncertain. This CDR3 is 13 amino acids long. V lost 0 bases to trimming and J lost 13 bases, with 13 bases between them. CDR1 LGHDT and CDR2 YNNKEL come from the germline V gene (reference sequence). The CDR3 loop reads CASSQDMGSVQFF. CDR3 nucleotide sequence: TGTGCCAGCAGCCAAGATATGGGCTCTGTACAGTTCTTC.

The chain joins TRBV24-1 to TRBJ2-5, with D tentatively TRBD2 (6 bases). The V and J ends lost 4 bases and 6 bases respectively, with 23 bases between them. CDR3 size: 17 residues. Germline lookup yields CDR1 KGHDR and CDR2 SFDVKD. DNA of the CDR3: TGTGCCACCAGTGAGGGTCTCTCCGTGGGGGGAAAAAAGACCCAGTACTTC. Translating it yields CATSEGLSVGGKKTQYF.

The V call is TRBV29-1, the J call TRBJ2-5, with D possibly TRBD2 on 5 matching bases. CDR3 length equals 14 residues. V lost 4 bases and J 2 bases, leaving 14 bases between the germline ends. Germline V lookup: CDR1 SQVTM, CDR2 ANQGSEA. Here the CDR3 DNA reads TGCAGCGTTGTTGAGGGCCCCAGGCAAGAGACCCAGTACTTC. This gives the protein CSVVEGPRQETQYF. Variable domain in full (rest from reference TRBV29-1 and TRBJ2-5): SAVISQKPSRDICQRGTSLTIQCQVDSQVTMMFWYRQQPGQSLTLIATANQGSEATYESGFVIDKFPISRPNLTFSTLTVSNMSPEDSSIYLCSVVEGPRQETQYFGPGTRLLVL.

The chain couples TRBV5-1 to TRBJ2-2, with 8 bases that match TRBD1. Germline V lookup: CDR1 SGHRS, CDR2 YFSETQ. CDR3 size: 15 residues. With V trimmed by 6 bases and J by 6 bases, 10 bases remained unmatched. The CDR3 is CASNTRQGSAGELFF. The CDR3 bases are TGCGCCAGCAACACGAGACAGGGGTCGGCCGGGGAGCTGTTTTTT.

The chain recombines TRBV18 with TRBJ1-4; no clear D gene. Germline V gene lookup returns CDR1 KGHSH and CDR2 LQKENI. Trimming cost V 3 bases and J 8 bases, with 13 bases left between them. The CDR3 covers 14 residues. CDR3 nucleotide sequence: TGTGCCAGCTCACCGCCCCAGGATCGGGAAAAACTGTTTTTT. This codes for CASSPPQDREKLFF.

The chain employs TRBV24-1 and TRBJ1-3, with D possibly TRBD1 on 6 matching bases. The CDR3 is 17 amino acids. In germline, CDR1 is KGHDR, CDR2 SFDVKD. V gave up 2 bases and J gave up 0 bases, with 13 bases separating them. CDR3 DNA: TGTGCCACCAGTGATTCCAGGGGCGGGGGCTCTGGAAACACCATATATTTT. This codes for CATSDSRGGGSGNTIYF.

The chain combines TRBV5-1 with TRBJ2-3, with 7 bases identical to TRBD2. V shed 0 bases, J shed 0 bases, and the junction held 13 bases outside the gene matches. The germline gives CDR1 SGHRS, CDR2 YFSETQ. The CDR3 length is 19 residues. CDR3 protein: CASSLGVRGGGLSTDTQYF. DNA for the CDR3: TGCGCCAGCAGCTTGGGCGTAAGGGGCGGGGGTCTGAGCACAGATACGCAGTATTTT.

The chain recombines TRBV5-6 with TRBJ2-7; D may be TRBD1 (6 bases). CDR3 length equals 18 residues. From germline, CDR1 is SGHDT and CDR2 YYEEEE. Between the trimmed V and J ends, which lost 4 bases and 3 bases, there was a span of 26 bases. In DNA form, the CDR3 reads TGTGCCAGCAGCCCGAAGGTCAGGGGTATCAAATTTGGCTACGAGCAGTACTTC. Translated: CASSPKVRGIKFGYEQYF.

This chain connects TRBV3-1 (or the pseudogene TRBV3-2) to TRBJ2-1; 7 bases are shared with TRBD2. Germline CDR1 and CDR2: LGHDT and YNNKEL (reference sequence). Trimming at V came to 3 bases and at J to 6 bases, leaving 5 bases not matched to a gene. The CDR3 extends over 14 amino acids. The CDR3 sequence is CASSHQAGVNEQFF. Written as DNA, the CDR3 is TGTGCCAGCAGCCATCAGGCGGGGGTCAATGAGCAGTTCTTC.

The chain employs TRBV5-1 and TRBJ2-2; 8 bases are a match to TRBD2. With V trimmed by 2 bases and J by 1 base, 4 bases remained unmatched. The CDR3 has 16 residues. Germline V gene lookup returns CDR1 SGHRS and CDR2 YFSETQ. CDR3 DNA: TGCGCCAGCAGCTTCCTTAGCGGGGAGAACACCGGGGAGCTGTTTTTT. Protein sequence: CASSFLSGENTGELFF.

This chain joins TRBV24-1 and TRBJ2-5, with TRBD1 matching 7 bases. The CDR3 runs 16 residues. V dropped 3 bases and J dropped 0; count of bases not matched to a gene: 6. The germline V gene encodes CDR1 KGHDR and CDR2 SFDVKD. In nucleotides, the CDR3 is TGTGCCACCAGTGATGCCTTGGGACAGCACCAAGAGACCCAGTACTTC. Amino acids: CATSDALGQHQETQYF.

This clone was seen just once. The chain is built from TRBV7-9 and TRBJ2-1; D call uncertain. Trimming took off 4 bases at V and 4 bases at J, with 8 bases between the two ends. The CDR3 runs 13 residues. Germline CDR1 SEHNR, CDR2 FQNEAQ (reference sequence). CDR3 residues: CASSYEVYNEQFF. The CDR3 DNA is TGTGCCAGCAGCTACGAGGTGTACAATGAGCAGTTCTTC. Full variable domain (missing parts from reference TRBV7-9 and TRBJ2-1): DTGVSQNPRHKITKRGQNVTFRCDPISEHNRLYWYRQTLGQGPEFLTYFQNEAQLEKSRLLSDRFSAERPKGSFSTLEIQRTEQGDSAMYLCASSYEVYNEQFFGPGTRLTVL.

The chain joins TRBV9 to TRBJ1-2; D might be TRBD1 (5 bases). This CDR3 is 17 amino acids long. Germline values: CDR1 SGDLS, CDR2 YYNGEE. V lost 4 bases to trimming and J lost 0 bases, with 19 bases between them. This chain's CDR3 is CASSLPRDAPTNYGYTF. The CDR3 nucleotides read TGTGCCAGCAGCCTTCCCAGGGATGCCCCTACTAACTATGGCTACACCTTC.

The rearrangement joins TRBV19 to TRBJ2-1; D is perhaps TRBD1 (6 bases). V lost 9 bases and J 8 bases, leaving 20 bases between the germline ends. CDR1 LNHDA and CDR2 SQIVND come from the germline V gene (reference sequence). This CDR3 comprises 14 residues. The CDR3 protein is CASGQLGGIYEQFF. In nucleotides, the CDR3 is TGTGCCAGCGGGCAACTAGGGGGAATCTATGAGCAGTTCTTC.

The rearrangement links TRBV24-1 to TRBJ2-7; D unclear. The CDR3 spans 12 residues. V lost 9 bases and J 5 bases, leaving 13 bases between the germline ends. In germline, CDR1 is KGHDR, CDR2 SFDVKD. This CDR3 is CATGAAANEQYF. CDR3 DNA sequence: TGTGCCACCGGAGCCGCCGCGAACGAGCAGTACTTC.

V and J are TRBV6-5 and TRBJ1-2, with TRBD1 identical over 9 bases. Germline-derived CDR1 and CDR2 are MNHEY and SVGAGI. V dropped 2 bases and J dropped 7; count of bases not matched to a gene: 5. The CDR3 totals 14 residues. CDR3 sequence: CASSYGGTGLGYTF. In DNA form, the CDR3 reads TGTGCCAGCAGTTACGGGGGGACAGGGCTTGGCTACACCTTC.

This chain links TRBV6-7 with TRBJ1-1; weak D call: TRBD1 (6 bases). TRBV6-7 is given ORF status, its function remaining uncertain. The germline V and J ends were trimmed by 7 bases and 3 bases, with 12 bases remaining between them. This CDR3 region has 13 residues. CDR3 in amino acids: CASKGVGDTEAFF. CDR3 DNA: TGTGCCAGCAAGGGGGTAGGTGACACTGAAGCTTTCTTT.

This clone was seen only a few times. The junction departs from the called germline gene at one end, perhaps through a read error. The rearrangement joins TRBV7-7 to TRBJ2-1; TRBD2 matches 7 bases. Germline CDR1 and CDR2: SSHAT and FNYEAQ (reference sequence). The CDR3 is made up of 15 amino acids. Here the CDR3 reads CASSPGRGGSDEQFF. The CDR3 DNA reads TGTGCTAGCAGCCCGGGGAGGGGCGGGAGTGATGAGCAGTTCTTC.